These 10 T cell receptor beta chains originate from one sample sequenced in a study of blood T cell repertoires in COVID-19. Using immunoSEQ multiplex PCR, the repertoire was profiled, and TCRdb retains in-frame clones only, with some absent. The sample carries tens of thousands of clones, around 88% recorded once. The specimen sequenced was peripheral blood. The source is an elderly woman with acute or convalescent COVID-19.

CDR3: CASSDGRAVNTEAFF. The CDR3 nucleotides are TGTGCCAGCAGTGATGGCAGGGCAGTGAACACTGAAGCTTTCTTT. The chain recombines TRBV2 with TRBJ1-1, with a tentative D call TRBD1 (5 bases). The CDR3 length is 15 residues. V lost 3 bases to trimming and J lost 0 bases, with 11 bases between them. Germline V gene lookup returns CDR1 SNHLY and CDR2 FYNNEI.

The chain has TRBV30 and TRBJ1-1; no firm D call. Trimming removed 5 bases at V and 2 bases at J, with 12 bases between. This CDR3 contains 13 residues. Looked up from germline, CDR1 is GTSNPN and CDR2 is SVGIG (reference sequence). CDR3 amino acids: CAWGDTINTEAFF. CDR3 sequence (DNA): TGTGCCTGGGGTGATACTATCAACACTGAAGCTTTCTTT.

The count of this clone is one. CDR3 nucleotides: TGTGCCAGCAGTTCGGAGGTCTACGAGCAGTACTTC. It codes for CASSSEVYEQYF. The chain joins TRBV12-3 or TRBV12-4 to TRBJ2-7; D possibly corresponds to TRBD2 (5 bases). The CDR3 extends over 12 amino acids. The V end lost 4 bases, the J end lost 3 bases, and 7 bases lay between the germline ends.

The chain carries TRBV18 and TRBJ1-5; 7 nucleotides agree with TRBD1. V gave up 3 bases and J gave up 6 bases; unmatched junction bases: 11. Germline CDR1 and CDR2: KGHSH and LQKENI. This CDR3 comprises 16 residues. In DNA, the CDR3 is TGTGCCAGCTCACCGTTGGGACAGCGAGGGGGTCAGCCCCAGCATTTT. Amino acid sequence: CASSPLGQRGGQPQHF.

CDR3 DNA: TGTGCCAGCAGCATGTCGAGAATCAATGAGCAGTTCTTC. It encodes CASSMSRINEQFF. The chain recombines TRBV11-1 with TRBJ2-1; D not certain. Trimming shortened V by 5 bases and J by 6 bases, and 11 bases separated the two germline ends. CDR1 SGHAT and CDR2 FQDESV come from the germline V gene (reference sequence). The CDR3 loop spans 13 amino acids.

The rearrangement joins TRBV5-1 to TRBJ1-4; 11 bases agree with TRBD1. Per germline, CDR1 SGHRS and CDR2 YFSETQ. Germline trimming cut 4 bases from V and 5 bases from J; bases unmatched to any gene: 10. There are 17 residues in the CDR3. The DNA for the CDR3 is TGCGCCAGCAGCCCCGGACAGGGGGCCTGGAAGAATGAAAAACTGTTTTTT. It translates to CASSPGQGAWKNEKLFF.

The J gene is TRBJ2-5, the V gene TRBV5-6; 9 bases line up with TRBD2. This CDR3 is 16 amino acids long. In germline, CDR1 is SGHDT, CDR2 YYEEEE. Trimming took 0 bases from V and 2 from J; bases not matched to a gene: 5. DNA of the CDR3: TGTGCCAGCAGCTTGGCGAGCGGGGGGTCGCAAGAGACCCAGTACTTC. As protein: CASSLASGGSQETQYF.

This chain uses TRBV2 with TRBJ1-1, with 7 bases that match TRBD1. The CDR3 extends over 14 amino acids. CDR1 and CDR2 from the germline V gene are SNHLY and FYNNEI. The V and J ends lost 2 bases and 1 base, in that order; junction bases with no gene match: 1. The CDR3 sequence: CASSERTGNTEAFF. DNA of the CDR3: TGTGCCAGCAGTGAACGGACAGGGAACACTGAAGCTTTCTTT.

This chain joins TRBV2 and TRBJ2-7; D remains ambiguous. Germline assignment: CDR1 SNHLY and CDR2 FYNNEI. CDR3 length equals 11 residues. V lost 0 bases to trimming and J lost 9 bases, with 6 bases between them. This CDR3 is CASSEAPGQYF. In DNA, the CDR3 is TGTGCCAGCAGTGAAGCGCCGGGGCAGTACTTC.

This clone was observed a handful of times. The chain employs TRBV6-2 or TRBV6-3 and TRBJ2-5; 8 bases line up with TRBD2. Germline CDR1 is MNHEY and CDR2 is SVGEGT. With V trimmed by 0 bases and J by 7 bases, 4 bases remained unmatched. CDR3 length: 14 amino acids. CDR3 sequence reads: CASSYSGLVGTQYF. Written as DNA, the CDR3 is TGTGCCAGCAGTTACTCGGGACTAGTGGGGACCCAGTACTTC.